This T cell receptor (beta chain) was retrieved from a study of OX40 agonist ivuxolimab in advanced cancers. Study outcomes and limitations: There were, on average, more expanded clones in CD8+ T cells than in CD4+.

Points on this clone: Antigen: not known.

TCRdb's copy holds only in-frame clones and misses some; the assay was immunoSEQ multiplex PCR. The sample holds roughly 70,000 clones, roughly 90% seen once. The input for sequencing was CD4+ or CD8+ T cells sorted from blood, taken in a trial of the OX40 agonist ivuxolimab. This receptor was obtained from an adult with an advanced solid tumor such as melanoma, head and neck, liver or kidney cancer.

CDR3: CASRNGPVNTEAFF. The CDR3 DNA sequence: TGTGCCAGTAGAAATGGACCGGTGAACACTGAAGCTTTCTTT. The J gene is TRBJ1-1, the V gene TRBV19; D gene ambiguous. Germline V gives CDR1 LNHDA, CDR2 SQIVND (reference sequence). The V gene lost 6 bases and the J gene lost 0 bases, with 11 bases spanning the gap. This CDR3 region has 14 residues.